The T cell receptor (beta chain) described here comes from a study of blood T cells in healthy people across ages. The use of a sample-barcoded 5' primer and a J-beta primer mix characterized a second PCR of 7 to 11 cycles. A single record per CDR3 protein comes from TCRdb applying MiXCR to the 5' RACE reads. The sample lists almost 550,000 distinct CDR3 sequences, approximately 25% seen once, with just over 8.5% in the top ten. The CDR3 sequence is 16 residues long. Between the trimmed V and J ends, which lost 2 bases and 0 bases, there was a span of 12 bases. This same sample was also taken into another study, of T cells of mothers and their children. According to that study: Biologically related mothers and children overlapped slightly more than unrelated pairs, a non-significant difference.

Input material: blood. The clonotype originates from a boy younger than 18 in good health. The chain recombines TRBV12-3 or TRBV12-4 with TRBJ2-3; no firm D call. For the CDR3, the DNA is TGTGCCAGCAGTTTACGGTCTCCTTCTAGCACAGATACGCAGTATTTT. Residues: CASSLRSPSSTDTQYF.